Listed here is a single T cell receptor beta chain. This sample is part of a study of control samples from healthy donors and cancer patients. Data came from immunoSEQ multiplex PCR; TCRdb stores just in-frame clones and leaves some out. The sample contains 130,000 to 150,000 clones, 75% to 95% of which appear only once. The CDR3 is 13 amino acids. Germline V gene data show CDR1 as SGHKS and CDR2 as YYEKEE (reference sequence). Trimming cost V 0 bases and J 10 bases, with 11 bases left between them. The J gene is TRBJ2-1, the V gene TRBV5-5; D unresolved. The receptor was derived from a young man in good health. The specimen was blood. The CDR3 DNA reads TGTGCCAGCAGCTTGGACTCACGGCGGGAGCAGTTCTTC. Protein product: CASSLDSRREQFF. Full variable domain (remainder filled in from reference TRBV5-5 and TRBJ2-1): DAGVTQSPTHLIKTRGQQVTLRCSPISGHKSVSWYQQVLGQGPQFIFQYYEKEERGRGNFPDRFSARQFPNYSSELNVNALLLGDSALYLCASSLDSRREQFFGPGTRLTVL.